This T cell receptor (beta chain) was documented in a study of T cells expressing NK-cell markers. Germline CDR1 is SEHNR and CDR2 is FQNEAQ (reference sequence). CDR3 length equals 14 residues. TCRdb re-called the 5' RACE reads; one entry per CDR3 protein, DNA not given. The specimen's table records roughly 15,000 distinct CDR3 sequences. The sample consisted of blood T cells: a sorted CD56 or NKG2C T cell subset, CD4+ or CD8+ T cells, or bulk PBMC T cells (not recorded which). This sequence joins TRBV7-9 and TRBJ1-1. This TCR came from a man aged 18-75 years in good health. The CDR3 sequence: CASRLNSGNTEAFF.